Presented here are 13 T cell receptor beta chains from one specimen sequenced in a study of cytomegalovirus exposure and HLA in healthy donors (dated by TCRdb to about 2017). The receptor library was made with the immunoSEQ multiplex PCR assay. For the multiplex PCR, a mixture combining 60 forward primers for TCR Vbeta segments and 13 reverse primers for TCR Jbeta segments was used. TCRdb's version of the immuneACCESS table is confined to in-frame rearrangements and falls short of the full clone set. An unresolved V gene accounts for under half of the shortfall where checked; the remainder is of unknown origin. The table for this sample lists about 150,000 clones; 60% to 85% of them were counted only once. About an eighth of the sample is in the top ten clones. Sequenced input: PBMCs. These receptor sequences come from a man aged 40-55 years in good health and CMV-seropositive.

V and J are TRBV11-2 and TRBJ1-3; 7 nucleotides line up with TRBD1. Germline loops: CDR1 SGHAT, CDR2 FQNNGV. V lost 5 bases and J lost 2; bases outside the gene matches: 9. This CDR3 spans 16 amino acids. In DNA, the CDR3 is TGTGCCAGCAGCCAAACTTACAGGGGTCCTGGAAACACCATATATTTT. Its protein is CASSQTYRGPGNTIYF.

This clone was counted once. At one end, the junction sequence differs from germline, possibly due to a read error. J is TRBJ1-2 and V is TRBV7-9; 9 bases match TRBD1. This CDR3 contains 17 residues. Germline V lookup: CDR1 SEHNR, CDR2 FQNEAQ (reference sequence). CDR3 nucleotides: TGTTCCAGCAGCGCCGGGACAGGGTATGTCCCTAACTATGGCTACACCTTC. It is translated as CSSSAGTGYVPNYGYTF.

The rearrangement links TRBV30 to TRBJ1-2; D is unresolved. The V gene lost 2 bases and the J gene lost 2 bases, with 15 bases spanning the gap. There are 15 residues in the CDR3. Germline CDR1 reads GTSNPN; CDR2 reads SVGIG (reference sequence). In DNA, the CDR3 is TGTGCCTGGAGTAGAGGAGGCAGCTCCAACTATGGCTACACCTTC. This gives the protein CAWSRGGSSNYGYTF.

The chain carries TRBV5-1 and TRBJ2-6; the D is unclear. The CDR3 is made up of 15 amino acids. Trimming stripped 4 bases from V and 0 bases from J, with 8 bases between. CDR1 is SGHRS and CDR2 is YFSETQ in the germline V gene. The chain's CDR3 is CASSPPGSGANVLTF. CDR3 bases: TGCGCCAGCAGCCCCCCGGGCTCTGGGGCCAACGTCCTGACTTTC.

V gene TRBV5-4 combines with J gene TRBJ1-5; D not certain. V shed 2 bases and J shed 2 bases, with 14 bases lying between them. The CDR3 spans 16 residues. Germline values: CDR1 SGHNT, CDR2 YYREEE (reference sequence). Here the CDR3 reads CASSFSPGFGNQPQHF. The CDR3 coding sequence is TGTGCCAGCAGCTTCTCTCCCGGGTTCGGCAATCAGCCCCAGCATTTT.

The chain combines TRBV18 with TRBJ2-5; 8 bases map to TRBD1. The CDR3 covers 16 residues. Trimming removed 0 bases from V and 5 bases from J; junction bases left unmatched: 8. CDR1 and CDR2 (germline): KGHSH, LQKENI. CDR3 coding DNA: TGTGCCAGCTCACCACCGGGACAGGATAATCGGGAGACCCAGTACTTC. The encoded protein is CASSPPGQDNRETQYF.

The rearrangement joins TRBV6-6 to TRBJ2-3; TRBD2 is a possible D gene (5 bases). Germline lookup yields CDR1 MNHNY and CDR2 SVGAGI (reference sequence). V shed 4 bases and J shed 6 bases, with 8 bases lying between them. The CDR3 has 12 residues. The DNA of the CDR3 is TGTGCCAGCAGTTGGGAGCGGGATACGCAGTATTTT. The encoded protein is CASSWERDTQYF.

Only one count was recorded for this clone. This sequence joins TRBV7-8 and TRBJ1-1; TRBD1 aligns across 8 bases. Germline V gene data show CDR1 as SGHVS and CDR2 as FQNEAQ. Trimming cost V 10 bases and J 3 bases; bases outside gene matches: 7. This CDR3 spans 13 amino acids. The CDR3 nucleotides read TGTGCCACCTCCAGGGGGCAGGACACTGAAGCTTTCTTT. Translation gives CATSRGQDTEAFF.

The chain links TRBV5-1 to TRBJ2-1, with D maybe TRBD2 (6 bases). The V end lost 0 bases, the J end lost 7 bases, and 17 bases lay between the germline ends. In germline, CDR1 is SGHRS, CDR2 YFSETQ. This CDR3 has 16 amino acids. This CDR3 reads CASSLESGAFRNEQFF. The CDR3 DNA is TGCGCCAGCAGCTTGGAGTCGGGAGCGTTTCGGAATGAGCAGTTCTTC.

This clone was counted only a few times. The chain combines TRBV4-3 with TRBJ2-1; no definite D call. This CDR3 spans 14 amino acids. V shed 4 bases and J shed 10 bases, with 17 bases lying between them. The germline CDR1 and CDR2 sequences are LGHNA and YSLEER. CDR3 in DNA: TGCGCCAGCAGCCTACAAACAGATATGGAAGAGCAGTTCTTC. Translating gives CASSLQTDMEEQFF.

This clone was recorded only once. CDR3 region: CASSIGLAGEQYF. The CDR3 DNA is TGTGCCAGCAGTATCGGACTAGCGGGTGAGCAGTACTTC. V usage is TRBV28 and J usage is TRBJ2-7; 11 positions agree with TRBD2. V shed 5 bases and J 7 bases; nucleotides not matched to a gene: 4. Per germline, CDR1 MDHEN and CDR2 SYDVKM. There are 13 residues in the CDR3.

The V and J genes are TRBV18 and TRBJ2-1; 7 bases match TRBD1. CDR1 is KGHSH, CDR2 LQKENI, per germline. Trimming at V came to 3 bases and at J to 9 bases, leaving 5 bases not matched to a gene. The CDR3 sequence is 13 residues long. CDR3 nucleotides: TGTGCCAGCTCACCTTCGACAGGGATTGAGCAGTTCTTC. It is translated as CASSPSTGIEQFF.

The DNA of the CDR3 is TGTGCCAGCTCACCGGGGCAGAACACAGATACGCAGTATTTT. Amino acid sequence: CASSPGQNTDTQYF. This chain uses TRBV18 with TRBJ2-3, with D perhaps matching TRBD1 (5 bases). V dropped 3 bases and J dropped 2 bases, with 9 bases sitting between them. Germline V gives CDR1 KGHSH, CDR2 LQKENI. This CDR3 is built from 14 residues.